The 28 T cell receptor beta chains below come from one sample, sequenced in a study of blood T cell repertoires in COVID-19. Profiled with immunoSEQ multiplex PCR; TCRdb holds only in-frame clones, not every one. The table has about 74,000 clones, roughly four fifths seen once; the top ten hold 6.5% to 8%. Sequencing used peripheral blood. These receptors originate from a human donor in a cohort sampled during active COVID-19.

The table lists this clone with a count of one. The CDR3 DNA sequence: TGTGCCAGCAGTTACTCTTTGGGACAAGGCTACGAGCAGTACTTC. It encodes CASSYSLGQGYEQYF. V usage is TRBV6-5 and J usage is TRBJ2-7; tentative D call: TRBD1 (6 bases). The germline gives CDR1 MNHEY, CDR2 SVGAGI. This CDR3 is built from 15 residues. Trimming pared 0 bases from V and 3 bases from J, leaving 12 bases between.

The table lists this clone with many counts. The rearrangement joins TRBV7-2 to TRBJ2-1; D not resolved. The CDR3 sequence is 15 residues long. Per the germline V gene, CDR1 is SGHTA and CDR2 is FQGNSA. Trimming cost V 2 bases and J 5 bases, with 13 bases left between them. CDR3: CASSLRLDRNNEQFF. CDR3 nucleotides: TGTGCCAGCAGCTTAAGACTCGATAGGAACAATGAGCAGTTCTTC.

The CDR3 region is CASSQASSANGYTF. The CDR3 region has the DNA TGTGCCAGCAGCCAAGCTTCATCAGCGAATGGCTACACCTTC. This chain uses TRBV4-2 with TRBJ1-2; D is unresolved. From germline, CDR1 is LGHNA and CDR2 YNFKEQ. V was cut by 1 base and J by 6 bases, with 12 bases left in between. The CDR3 length is 14 residues.

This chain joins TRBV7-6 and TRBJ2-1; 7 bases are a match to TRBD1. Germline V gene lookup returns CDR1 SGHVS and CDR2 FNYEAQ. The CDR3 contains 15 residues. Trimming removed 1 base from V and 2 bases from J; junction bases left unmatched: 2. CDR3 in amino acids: CASSLEGAPYNEQFF. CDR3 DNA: TGTGCCAGCAGCTTAGAGGGGGCTCCCTACAATGAGCAGTTCTTC. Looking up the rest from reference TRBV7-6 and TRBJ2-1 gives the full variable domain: GAGVSQSPRYKVTKRGQDVALRCDPISGHVSLYWYRQALGQGPEFLTYFNYEAQQDKSGLPNDRFSAERPEGSISTLTIQRTEQRDSAMYRCASSLEGAPYNEQFFGPGTRLTVL.

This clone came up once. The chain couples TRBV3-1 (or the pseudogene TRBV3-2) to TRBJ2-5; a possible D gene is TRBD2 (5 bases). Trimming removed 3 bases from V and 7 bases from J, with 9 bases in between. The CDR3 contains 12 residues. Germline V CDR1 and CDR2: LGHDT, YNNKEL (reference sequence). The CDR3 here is CASSQTEGTQYF. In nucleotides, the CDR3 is TGTGCCAGCAGCCAGACCGAGGGGACCCAGTACTTC.

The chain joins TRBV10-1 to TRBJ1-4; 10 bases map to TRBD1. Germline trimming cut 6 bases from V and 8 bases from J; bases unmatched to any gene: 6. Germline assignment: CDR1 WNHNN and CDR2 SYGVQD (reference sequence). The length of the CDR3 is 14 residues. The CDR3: CASRKGQGREKLFF. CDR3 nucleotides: TGCGCCAGCAGAAAGGGACAGGGGCGGGAAAAACTGTTTTTT.

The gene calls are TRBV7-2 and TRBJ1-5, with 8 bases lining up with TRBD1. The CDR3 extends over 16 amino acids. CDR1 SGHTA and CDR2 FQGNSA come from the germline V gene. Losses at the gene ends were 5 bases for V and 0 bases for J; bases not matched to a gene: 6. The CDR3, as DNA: TGTGCCAGCAGCGAAACAGGGGGATATAGCAATCAGCCCCAGCATTTT. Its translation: CASSETGGYSNQPQHF.

CDR3 amino acids: CASSSMGGGGTDTQYF. The DNA of the CDR3 is TGTGCCAGCAGCTCTATGGGCGGGGGGGGCACAGATACGCAGTATTTT. V usage is TRBV7-2 and J usage is TRBJ2-3, with TRBD2 matching 9 bases. Germline lookup yields CDR1 SGHTA and CDR2 FQGNSA. The CDR3 runs 16 residues. Germline trimming cut 4 bases from V and 1 base from J; bases unmatched to any gene: 6.

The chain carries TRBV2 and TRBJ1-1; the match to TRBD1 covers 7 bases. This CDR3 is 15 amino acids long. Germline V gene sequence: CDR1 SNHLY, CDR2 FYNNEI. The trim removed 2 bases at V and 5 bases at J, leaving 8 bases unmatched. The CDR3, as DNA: TGTGCCAGCAGTGAAACAACAGGGGCGAGTACTGAAGCTTTCTTT. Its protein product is CASSETTGASTEAFF.

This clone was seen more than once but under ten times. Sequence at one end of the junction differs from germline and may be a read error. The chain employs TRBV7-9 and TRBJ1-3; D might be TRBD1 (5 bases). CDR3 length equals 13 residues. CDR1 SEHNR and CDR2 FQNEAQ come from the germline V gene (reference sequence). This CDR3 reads CASSLAGDGTPHF. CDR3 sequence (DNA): TGTGCCAGCAGCTTAGCGGGAGATGGGACTCCTCATTTT.

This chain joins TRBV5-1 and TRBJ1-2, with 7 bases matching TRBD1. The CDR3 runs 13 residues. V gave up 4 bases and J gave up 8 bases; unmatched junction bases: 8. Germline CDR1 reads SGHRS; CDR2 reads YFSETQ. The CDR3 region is CASSRGGPEGYTF. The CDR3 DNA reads TGCGCCAGCAGCCGAGGGGGCCCCGAAGGCTACACCTTC.

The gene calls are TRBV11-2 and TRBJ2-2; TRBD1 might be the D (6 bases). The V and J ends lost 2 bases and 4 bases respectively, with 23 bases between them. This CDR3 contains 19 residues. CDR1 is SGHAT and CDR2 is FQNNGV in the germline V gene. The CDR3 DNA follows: TGTGCCAGCAGCTTATTAGGGGTTTCGGCAGGGGCACTCACCGGGGAGCTGTTTTTT. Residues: CASSLLGVSAGALTGELFF.

The CDR3 loop reads CASSNLTGGQPWIDNSPLHF. CDR3 coding DNA: TGTGCCAGCAGTAACCTCACGGGGGGGCAGCCCTGGATAGATAATTCACCCCTCCACTTT. The chain carries TRBV6-4 and TRBJ1-6, with a tentative D call TRBD1 (6 bases). CDR3 length equals 20 residues. CDR1 and CDR2 from the germline V gene are MRHNA and SNTAGT. Trimming pared 5 bases from V and 5 bases from J, leaving 28 bases between.

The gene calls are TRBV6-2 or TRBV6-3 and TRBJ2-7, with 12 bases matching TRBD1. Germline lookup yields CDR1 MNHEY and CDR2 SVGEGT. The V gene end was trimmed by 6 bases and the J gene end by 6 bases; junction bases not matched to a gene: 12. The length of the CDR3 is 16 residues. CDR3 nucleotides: TGTGCCAGCAGCAACGCCGGGACAGGGGGCTTAAGCGAGCAGTACTTC. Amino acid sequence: CASSNAGTGGLSEQYF.

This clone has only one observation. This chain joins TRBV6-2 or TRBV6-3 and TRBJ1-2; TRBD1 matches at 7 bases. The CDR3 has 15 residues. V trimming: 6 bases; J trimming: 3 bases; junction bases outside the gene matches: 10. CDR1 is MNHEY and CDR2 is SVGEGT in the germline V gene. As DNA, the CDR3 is TGTGCCAGCAGCTTACAGGGGATCGGGGACTATGGCTACACCTTC. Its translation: CASSLQGIGDYGYTF.

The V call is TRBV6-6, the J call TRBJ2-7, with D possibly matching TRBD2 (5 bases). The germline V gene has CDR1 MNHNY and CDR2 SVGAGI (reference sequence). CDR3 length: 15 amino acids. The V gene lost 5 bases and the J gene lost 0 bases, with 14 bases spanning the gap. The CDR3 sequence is CASSPGLLSSYEQYF. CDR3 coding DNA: TGTGCCAGCAGTCCCGGACTGCTGAGCTCCTACGAGCAGTACTTC.

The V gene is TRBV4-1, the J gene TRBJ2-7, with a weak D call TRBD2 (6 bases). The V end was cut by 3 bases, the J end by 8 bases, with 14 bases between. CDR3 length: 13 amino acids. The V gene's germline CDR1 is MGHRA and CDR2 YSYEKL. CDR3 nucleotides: TGCGCCAGCAGCCAGAGATCTAGCGCCCAGCAGTACTTC. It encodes CASSQRSSAQQYF.

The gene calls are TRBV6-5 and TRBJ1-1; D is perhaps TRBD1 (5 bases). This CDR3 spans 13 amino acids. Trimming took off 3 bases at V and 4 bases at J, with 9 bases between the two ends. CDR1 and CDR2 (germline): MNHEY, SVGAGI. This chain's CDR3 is CASSYIQGTEAFF. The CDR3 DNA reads TGTGCCAGCAGTTATATCCAGGGCACTGAAGCTTTCTTT.

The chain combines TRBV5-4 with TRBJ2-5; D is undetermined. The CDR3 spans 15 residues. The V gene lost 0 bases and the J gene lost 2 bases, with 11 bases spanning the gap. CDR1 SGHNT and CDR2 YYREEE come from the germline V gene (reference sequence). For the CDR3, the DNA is TGTGCCAGCAGCTTGGATGTCAAACGGCAAGAGACCCAGTACTTC. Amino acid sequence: CASSLDVKRQETQYF.

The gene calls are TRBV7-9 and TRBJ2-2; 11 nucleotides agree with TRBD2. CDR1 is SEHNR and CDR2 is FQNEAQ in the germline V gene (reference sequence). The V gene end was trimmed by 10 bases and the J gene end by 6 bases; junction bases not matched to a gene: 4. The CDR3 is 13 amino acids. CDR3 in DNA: TGTGCCACCCGTAGCGGGGGGGCCGGGGAGCTGTTTTTT. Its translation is CATRSGGAGELFF.

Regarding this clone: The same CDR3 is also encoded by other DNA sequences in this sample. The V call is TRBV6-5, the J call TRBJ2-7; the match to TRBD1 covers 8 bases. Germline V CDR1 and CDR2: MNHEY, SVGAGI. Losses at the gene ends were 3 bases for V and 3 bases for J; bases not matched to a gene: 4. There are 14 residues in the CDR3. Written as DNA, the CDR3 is TGTGCCAGCAGTTATTCTGGACAGGGCTACGAGCAGTACTTC. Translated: CASSYSGQGYEQYF.

Written as DNA, the CDR3 is TGCAGTGCTAGTCACCCTATGGGGGGGAGCTATGGCTACACCTTC. It translates to CSASHPMGGSYGYTF. J is TRBJ1-2 and V is TRBV20-1; tentative D call: TRBD1 (5 bases). The CDR3 has 15 residues. Per germline, CDR1 DFQATT and CDR2 SNEGSKA (reference sequence). The V gene lost 3 bases and the J gene lost 4 bases, with 18 bases spanning the gap.

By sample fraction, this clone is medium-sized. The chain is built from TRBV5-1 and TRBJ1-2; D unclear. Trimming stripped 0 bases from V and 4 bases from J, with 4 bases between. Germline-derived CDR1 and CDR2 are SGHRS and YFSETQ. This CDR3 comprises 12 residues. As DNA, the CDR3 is TGCGCCAGCAGCTTGGACAGCTATGGCTACACCTTC. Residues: CASSLDSYGYTF.

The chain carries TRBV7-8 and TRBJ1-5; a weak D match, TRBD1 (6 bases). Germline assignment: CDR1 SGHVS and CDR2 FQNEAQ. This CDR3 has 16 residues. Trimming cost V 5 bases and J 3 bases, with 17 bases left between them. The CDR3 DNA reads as TGTGCCAGCAGCCAAAACAGGGAAATGATCAATCAGCCCCAGCATTTT. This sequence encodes CASSQNREMINQPQHF.

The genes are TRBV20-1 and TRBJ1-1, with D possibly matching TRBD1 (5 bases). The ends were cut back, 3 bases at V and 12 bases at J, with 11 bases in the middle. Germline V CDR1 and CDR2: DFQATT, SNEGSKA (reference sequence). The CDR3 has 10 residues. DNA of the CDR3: TGCAGTGCTAGTCAGGGCGCTTCTTTCTTT. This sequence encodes CSASQGASFF.

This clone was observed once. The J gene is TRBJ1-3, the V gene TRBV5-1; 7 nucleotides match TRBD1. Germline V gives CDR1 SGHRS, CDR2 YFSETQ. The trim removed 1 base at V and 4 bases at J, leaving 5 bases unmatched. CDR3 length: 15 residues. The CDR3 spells CASSLWTGAGNTIYF. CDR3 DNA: TGCGCCAGCAGCTTGTGGACAGGAGCAGGAAACACCATATATTTT.

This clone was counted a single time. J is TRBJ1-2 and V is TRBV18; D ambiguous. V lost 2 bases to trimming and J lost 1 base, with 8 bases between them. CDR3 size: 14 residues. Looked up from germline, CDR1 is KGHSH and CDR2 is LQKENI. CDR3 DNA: TGTGCCAGCTCACCAAAGACACTTAACTATGGCTACACCTTC. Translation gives CASSPKTLNYGYTF.

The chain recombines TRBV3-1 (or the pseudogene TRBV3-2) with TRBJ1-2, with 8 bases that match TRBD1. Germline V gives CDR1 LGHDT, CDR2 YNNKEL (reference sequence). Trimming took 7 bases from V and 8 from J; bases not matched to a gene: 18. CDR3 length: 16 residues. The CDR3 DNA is TGTGCCAGCAACTCCCAGGGGGCAAGAATAAGTGTCGGCTACACCTTC. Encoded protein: CASNSQGARISVGYTF.